A single T cell receptor (beta chain) is shown here with its context. The sample is drawn from a study of identical twins. A single record per CDR3 protein comes from TCRdb applying MiXCR to the 5' RACE reads. The profile covers just over 450,000 distinct CDR3 sequences, with approximately 15% appearing a single time and 0.4% to 0.55% taken by the ten largest. This CDR3 is 13 amino acids long. The germline V gene encodes CDR1 MDHEN and CDR2 SYDVKM. V gave up 2 bases and J gave up 7 bases; unmatched junction bases: 1. Each donor (without exception) was a healthy Caucasian. Separately, the same data were catalogued under a study of yellow fever vaccine responses in identical twins.

The sequenced sample was CD4+ T cells sorted from blood. The genes are TRBV28 and TRBJ2-2, with 7 bases that match TRBD1. The TCR comes from a woman under 30 in good health. Here the CDR3 reads CASSLRGLGELFF. CDR3 nucleotides: TGTGCCAGCAGTTTAAGGGGGCTCGGGGAGCTGTTTTTT.